This T cell receptor (beta chain) came from a study of control samples from healthy donors and cancer patients. V gave up 4 bases and J gave up 6 bases; unmatched junction bases: 4. Germline lookup yields CDR1 SGHRS and CDR2 YFSETQ. This CDR3 region has 15 residues. Some clones are missing from TCRdb's copy, which holds only in-frame ones; the method was immunoSEQ multiplex PCR. The sample includes about 130,000 clones, roughly 94% seen only once; the top ten take approximately 15%. Sequencing used PBMCs. V usage is TRBV5-1 and J usage is TRBJ2-1; 13 bases agree with TRBD2. The sequence came from a man between 60 and 75 years old with colorectal cancer. In DNA, the CDR3 is TGCGCCAGCAGCCCGGGACTAGCGGGAACCAATGAGCAGTTCTTC. This encodes CASSPGLAGTNEQFF.